This is a list of T cell receptor beta chains from one sample in a study of blood T cell repertoires in COVID-19. The repertoire was sequenced with immunoSEQ multiplex PCR; TCRdb's copy has only in-frame clones and lacks some. Of about 180,000 clones in the sample, approximately 82% were seen once. The specimen sequenced was PBMCs or T cells enriched from blood (not recorded which). The receptors shown here come from a man aged 60 to 69 who had recovered from COVID-19. CDR3s include the opening cysteine and the closing phenylalanine or tryptophan. The order of the fields is clone size, V gene, D gene, J gene, CDR3 DNA, CDR3 protein. A D gene is named only where the DNA matches it firmly. Part of the rows lack a size; the others show once, few, many or a class for expanded clones.

clone size: .
V gene: TRBV12-3/TRBV12-4
D gene: .
J gene: TRBJ1-2
CDR3 DNA: TGTGCCAGCAGTCAGGGTAAGGATGGCTACACCTTC
CDR3 protein: CASSQGKDGYTF

clone size: few
V gene: TRBV9
D gene: TRBD1
J gene: TRBJ1-3
CDR3 DNA: TGTGCCAGCAGCGTGAAGACAGGGCCAGGAAACACCATATATTTT
CDR3 protein: CASSVKTGPGNTIYF

clone size: few
V gene: TRBV7-9
D gene: TRBD2
J gene: TRBJ2-1
CDR3 DNA: TGTGCCAGCAGCTTAAAGATCCGACTAGCGGGACTAGGGGATGAGCAGTTCTTC
CDR3 protein: CASSLKIRLAGLGDEQFF

clone size: .
V gene: TRBV15
D gene: .
J gene: TRBJ1-5
CDR3 DNA: TGTGCCACCAGCAGAGACAGGGTAAGCAATCAGCCCCAGCATTTT
CDR3 protein: CATSRDRVSNQPQHF

clone size: .
V gene: TRBV28
D gene: TRBD1
J gene: TRBJ1-5
CDR3 DNA: TGTGCCAGCAGATCTTCCGGACAGGGGACTCAGCCCCAGCATTTT
CDR3 protein: CASRSSGQGTQPQHF

clone size: many
V gene: TRBV6-5
D gene: TRBD2
J gene: TRBJ2-7
CDR3 DNA: TGTGCCAGCAGTAGACGGACGGGGGGCTCCTACGAGCAGTACTTC
CDR3 protein: CASSRRTGGSYEQYF

clone size: .
V gene: TRBV9
D gene: .
J gene: TRBJ2-7
CDR3 DNA: TGTGCCAGCAGCGCGAACGGGATCGTTGGCTACGAGCAGTACTTC
CDR3 protein: CASSANGIVGYEQYF

clone size: .
V gene: TRBV5-5
D gene: .
J gene: TRBJ1-6
CDR3 DNA: TGTGCCAGCAGCCCGAGCTTGAGCACCCTCCACTTT
CDR3 protein: CASSPSLSTLHF

clone size: .
V gene: TRBV5-1
D gene: TRBD1
J gene: TRBJ1-6
CDR3 DNA: TGCGCCAGCAGCTGGGCTGGGACAGTAGATTCACCCCTCCACTTT
CDR3 protein: CASSWAGTVDSPLHF

clone size: .
V gene: TRBV9
D gene: .
J gene: TRBJ2-2
CDR3 DNA: TGTGCCAGCAGCGTAGCTTCGGGGGCCGGGGAGCTGTTTTTT
CDR3 protein: CASSVASGAGELFF

clone size: .
V gene: TRBV5-4
D gene: TRBD1
J gene: TRBJ2-5
CDR3 DNA: TGTGCCAGCAGTACCGGGACAGGCGTGAGAGAGACCCAGTACTTC
CDR3 protein: CASSTGTGVRETQYF

clone size: many
V gene: TRBV24-1
D gene: .
J gene: TRBJ2-2
CDR3 DNA: TGTGCCACCAGACAGAAGAACACCGGGGAGCTGTTTTTT
CDR3 protein: CATRQKNTGELFF

clone size: .
V gene: TRBV29-1
D gene: .
J gene: TRBJ2-1
CDR3 DNA: TGCAGCGTGGGGAGGACATCCCCCCATGAGCAGTTCTTC
CDR3 protein: CSVGRTSPHEQFF

clone size: .
V gene: TRBV10-2
D gene: .
J gene: TRBJ2-7
CDR3 DNA: TGCGCCAGCAGTGAGTCAAGGGCAGGCTCTACGGTGGGGCGGTACGAGCAGTACTTC
CDR3 protein: CASSESRAGSTVGRYEQYF

clone size: .
V gene: TRBV29-1
D gene: TRBD2
J gene: TRBJ2-1
CDR3 DNA: TGCAGCGTTGAGGGGCTCTGGGGGGGGTACAATGAGCAGTTCTTC
CDR3 protein: CSVEGLWGGYNEQFF

clone size: few
V gene: TRBV7-9
D gene: .
J gene: TRBJ1-1
CDR3 DNA: TGTGCCAGCAGCGAGAGGGCGCAAAACACTGAAGCTTTCTTT
CDR3 protein: CASSERAQNTEAFF

clone size: .
V gene: TRBV28
D gene: TRBD1
J gene: TRBJ1-5
CDR3 DNA: TGTGCCAGCAGGTACGCGGACAGGGGCAATCAGCCCCAGCATTTT
CDR3 protein: CASRYADRGNQPQHF

clone size: .
V gene: TRBV7-2
D gene: .
J gene: TRBJ2-7
CDR3 DNA: TGTGCCAGCAGCTTAGATGTGGCCTCCTACGAGCAGTACTTC
CDR3 protein: CASSLDVASYEQYF

clone size: .
V gene: TRBV12-3/TRBV12-4
D gene: TRBD1
J gene: TRBJ2-3
CDR3 DNA: TGTGCCAGCAGCTATCGACAGGGGTGGTCGCAGTATTTT
CDR3 protein: CASSYRQGWSQYF

clone size: .
V gene: TRBV7-6
D gene: TRBD1
J gene: TRBJ1-2
CDR3 DNA: TGTGCCAGCAGCTTAGTTTCCGGACAGGGGGAGGGCGGCTACACCTTC
CDR3 protein: CASSLVSGQGEGGYTF

clone size: .
V gene: TRBV6-5
D gene: .
J gene: TRBJ2-3
CDR3 DNA: TGTGCCAGCAGTTACGGGCGGGGCGACACAGATACGCAGTATTTT
CDR3 protein: CASSYGRGDTDTQYF

clone size: .
V gene: TRBV28
D gene: TRBD2
J gene: TRBJ2-3
CDR3 DNA: TGTGCCAGCAGTAAGATCCGGGAGGCAGATACGCAGTATTTT
CDR3 protein: CASSKIREADTQYF

clone size: .
V gene: TRBV27
D gene: TRBD2
J gene: TRBJ2-7
CDR3 DNA: TGTGCCAGCAGTCCCTTGGGGGGGGACGGCTCCTACGAGCAGTACTTC
CDR3 protein: CASSPLGGDGSYEQYF

clone size: .
V gene: TRBV7-9
D gene: .
J gene: TRBJ2-7
CDR3 DNA: TGTGCCAGCAGCCCAGACAGTGACGAGCAGTACTTC
CDR3 protein: CASSPDSDEQYF

clone size: .
V gene: TRBV5-6
D gene: .
J gene: TRBJ1-4
CDR3 DNA: TGTGCCAGCAGCTTTACCCGGGTCGATGAAAAACTGTTTTTT
CDR3 protein: CASSFTRVDEKLFF

clone size: .
V gene: TRBV23-1
D gene: TRBD1
J gene: TRBJ2-3
CDR3 DNA: TGCGCCAGCAGTCAATCCCGGGACAGGGAAAAGGATCTCCGGGCAGATACGCAGTATTTT
CDR3 protein: CASSQSRDREKDLRADTQYF

clone size: .
V gene: TRBV9
D gene: .
J gene: TRBJ2-3
CDR3 DNA: TGTGCCAGCAGCGAGGGCGGCGGGAAGATAGATACGCAGTATTTT
CDR3 protein: CASSEGGGKIDTQYF

clone size: .
V gene: TRBV2
D gene: TRBD1
J gene: TRBJ1-1
CDR3 DNA: TGTGCCAGCAGGGCTACCGGGACAGCGAACACTGAAGCTTTCTTT
CDR3 protein: CASRATGTANTEAFF

clone size: .
V gene: TRBV11-1
D gene: TRBD1
J gene: TRBJ1-1
CDR3 DNA: TGTGCCAGCAGCCAGGACAGGTATGGGACTGAAGCTTTCTTT
CDR3 protein: CASSQDRYGTEAFF

clone size: .
V gene: TRBV19
D gene: TRBD2
J gene: TRBJ2-1
CDR3 DNA: TGTGCCAGTAGTATAGATATATCTCCTAGCGGGAGGGACAATGAGCAGTTCTTC
CDR3 protein: CASSIDISPSGRDNEQFF

clone size: few
V gene: TRBV29-1
D gene: TRBD2
J gene: TRBJ2-1
CDR3 DNA: TGCAGCGGAGCGGGAATAGGGGCGAATGAGCAGTTCTTC
CDR3 protein: CSGAGIGANEQFF

clone size: few
V gene: TRBV20-1
D gene: .
J gene: TRBJ1-6
CDR3 DNA: TGCAGTGCTAGTAGCCCCGTCGGCGGTTCACCCCTCCACTTT
CDR3 protein: CSASSPVGGSPLHF

clone size: .
V gene: TRBV7-2
D gene: TRBD2
J gene: TRBJ2-7
CDR3 DNA: TGTGCCAGCAGCTATGTGACTAGCGGGGCCCTCAGCTCCTACGAGCAGTACTTC
CDR3 protein: CASSYVTSGALSSYEQYF

clone size: .
V gene: TRBV2
D gene: .
J gene: TRBJ1-2
CDR3 DNA: TGTGCCAGCACGGGGGCTAACTATGGCTACACCTTC
CDR3 protein: CASTGANYGYTF

clone size: .
V gene: TRBV18
D gene: TRBD2
J gene: TRBJ2-7
CDR3 DNA: TGTGCCAGCTCACCACCCGGGACTAGCGGATACTACGAGCAGTACTTC
CDR3 protein: CASSPPGTSGYYEQYF

clone size: .
V gene: TRBV27
D gene: .
J gene: TRBJ2-3
CDR3 DNA: TGTGCCAGCAGTTTAGCGCTAACTAGCACAGATACGCAGTATTTT
CDR3 protein: CASSLALTSTDTQYF

clone size: .
V gene: TRBV28
D gene: .
J gene: TRBJ2-1
CDR3 DNA: TGTGCCAGCAGTTTGGACAGTAGGTTTTACAATGAGCAGTTCTTC
CDR3 protein: CASSLDSRFYNEQFF

clone size: .
V gene: TRBV3-1/TRBV3-2
D gene: TRBD2
J gene: TRBJ2-1
CDR3 DNA: TGTGCCAGCAGCCAAGATCGCCGACTAGCGGGAGTTAACGGTATCGCGGATGAGCAGTTCTTC
CDR3 protein: CASSQDRRLAGVNGIADEQFF

clone size: .
V gene: TRBV29-1
D gene: TRBD2
J gene: TRBJ2-4
CDR3 DNA: TGCAGCGTTGGTTCTAGCGGGAACGCTCTTCAGTACTTC
CDR3 protein: CSVGSSGNALQYF

clone size: .
V gene: TRBV19
D gene: .
J gene: TRBJ2-5
CDR3 DNA: TGTGCCAGTAGTATAACCTCGGGGGGCCCGGGGGAGACCCAGTACTTC
CDR3 protein: CASSITSGGPGETQYF

clone size: once
V gene: TRBV19
D gene: .
J gene: TRBJ2-2
CDR3 DNA: TGTGCCAGCTATGGGGGGGGCCGGGAGCTGTTTTTT
CDR3 protein: CASYGGGRELFF

clone size: few
V gene: TRBV7-9
D gene: .
J gene: TRBJ1-1
CDR3 DNA: TGTGCCAGCAGCTTATCGGTCTCTGAAGCTTTCTTT
CDR3 protein: CASSLSVSEAFF

clone size: .
V gene: TRBV24-1
D gene: .
J gene: TRBJ1-2
CDR3 DNA: TGTGCCACCATATATGGCTACACCTTC
CDR3 protein: CATIYGYTF

clone size: .
V gene: TRBV5-4
D gene: TRBD2
J gene: TRBJ2-5
CDR3 DNA: TGTGCCAGCAGCGTGGGACTAGCGGAAGAGACCCAGTACTTC
CDR3 protein: CASSVGLAEETQYF

clone size: once
V gene: TRBV5-1
D gene: .
J gene: TRBJ1-2
CDR3 DNA: TGCGCCAGCAGCTCAGAACAGGGAACCTATGGCTACACCTTC
CDR3 protein: CASSSEQGTYGYTF

clone size: .
V gene: TRBV13
D gene: .
J gene: TRBJ2-1
CDR3 DNA: TGTGCCAGCAGCTTAGACGGTAGTTACAGAGAGCAGTTCTTC
CDR3 protein: CASSLDGSYREQFF

clone size: once
V gene: TRBV7-9
D gene: TRBD1
J gene: TRBJ1-4
CDR3 DNA: TGTGCCAGCAGCCAGCAGGGGGAGAATGAAAAACTGTTTTTT
CDR3 protein: CASSQQGENEKLFF

clone size: .
V gene: TRBV15
D gene: .
J gene: TRBJ1-2
CDR3 DNA: TGTGCCACCAGCAGGTGGGACAATAAAGACTATGGCTACACCTTC
CDR3 protein: CATSRWDNKDYGYTF

clone size: once
V gene: TRBV7-2
D gene: TRBD2
J gene: TRBJ2-1
CDR3 DNA: TGTGCCAGCAGCTTAGCACCGGTAGCGGGGGTCGATGAGCAGTTCTTC
CDR3 protein: CASSLAPVAGVDEQFF

clone size: .
V gene: TRBV6-5
D gene: .
J gene: TRBJ2-7
CDR3 DNA: TGTGCCAGCAGTAGGCTGTCGGACACCTACGAGCAGTACTTC
CDR3 protein: CASSRLSDTYEQYF

clone size: .
V gene: TRBV7-3
D gene: .
J gene: TRBJ2-7
CDR3 DNA: TGTGCCAGCAGCAAAGGGGACTACGAGCAGTACTTC
CDR3 protein: CASSKGDYEQYF

clone size: .
V gene: TRBV3-1/TRBV3-2
D gene: TRBD1
J gene: TRBJ1-2
CDR3 DNA: TGTGCCAGCAGCCCGACAGGGTTCGCCTATGGCTACACCTTC
CDR3 protein: CASSPTGFAYGYTF